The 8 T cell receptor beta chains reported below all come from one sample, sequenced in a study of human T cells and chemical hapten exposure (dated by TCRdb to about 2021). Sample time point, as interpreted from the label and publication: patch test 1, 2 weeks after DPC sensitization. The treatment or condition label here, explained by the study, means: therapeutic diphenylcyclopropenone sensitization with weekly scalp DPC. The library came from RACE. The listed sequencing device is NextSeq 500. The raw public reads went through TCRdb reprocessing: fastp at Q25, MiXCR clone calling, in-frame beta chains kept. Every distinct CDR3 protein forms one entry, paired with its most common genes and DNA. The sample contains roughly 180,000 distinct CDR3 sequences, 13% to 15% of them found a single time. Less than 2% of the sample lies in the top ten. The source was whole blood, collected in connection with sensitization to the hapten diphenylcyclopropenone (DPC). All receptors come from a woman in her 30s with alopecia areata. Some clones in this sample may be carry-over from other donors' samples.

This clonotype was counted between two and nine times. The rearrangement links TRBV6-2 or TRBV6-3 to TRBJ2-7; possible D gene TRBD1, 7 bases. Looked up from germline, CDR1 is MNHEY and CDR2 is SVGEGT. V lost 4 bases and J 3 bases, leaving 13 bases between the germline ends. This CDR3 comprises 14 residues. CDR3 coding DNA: TGTGCCAGCAGTTTACTCAGGGGGGACTACGAGCAGTACTTC. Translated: CASSLLRGDYEQYF.

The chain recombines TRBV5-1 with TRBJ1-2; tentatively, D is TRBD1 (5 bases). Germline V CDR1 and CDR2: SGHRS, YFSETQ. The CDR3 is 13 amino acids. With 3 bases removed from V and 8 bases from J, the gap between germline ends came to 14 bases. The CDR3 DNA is TGCGCCAGCAGCTCCGGGACGGCCCAGGGCTACACCTTC. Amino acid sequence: CASSSGTAQGYTF.

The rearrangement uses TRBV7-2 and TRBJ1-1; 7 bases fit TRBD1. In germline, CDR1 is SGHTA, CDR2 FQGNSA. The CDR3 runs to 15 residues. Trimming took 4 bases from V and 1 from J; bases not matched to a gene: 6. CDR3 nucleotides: TGTGCCAGCAGCTCTGGGACAGCGAAGAACACTGAAGCTTTCTTT. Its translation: CASSSGTAKNTEAFF.

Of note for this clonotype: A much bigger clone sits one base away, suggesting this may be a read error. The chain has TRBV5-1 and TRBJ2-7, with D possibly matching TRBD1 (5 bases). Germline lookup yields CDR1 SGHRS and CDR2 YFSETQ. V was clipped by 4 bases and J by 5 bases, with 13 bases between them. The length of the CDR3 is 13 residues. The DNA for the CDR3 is TGCGCCAGCAGCCGGCAGGGCACGGACGAGCAGTACTTC. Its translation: CASSRQGTDEQYF. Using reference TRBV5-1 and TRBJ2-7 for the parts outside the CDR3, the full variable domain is KAGVTQTPRYLIKTRGQQVTLSCSPISGHRSVSWYQQTPGQGLQFLFEYFSETQRNKGNFPGRFSGRQFSNSRSEMNVSTLELGDSALYLCASSRQGTDEQYFGPGTRLTVT.

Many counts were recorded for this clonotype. The CDR3 loop reads CASSREGQDVYNSPLHF. Written as DNA, the CDR3 is TGTGCCAGCAGCCGAGAGGGGCAGGATGTCTATAATTCACCCCTCCACTTT. The V call is TRBV11-2, the J call TRBJ1-6; a weak D match, TRBD1 (5 bases). V dropped 5 bases and J dropped 3 bases, with 17 bases sitting between them. The germline CDR1 and CDR2 sequences are SGHAT and FQNNGV. This CDR3 comprises 17 residues.

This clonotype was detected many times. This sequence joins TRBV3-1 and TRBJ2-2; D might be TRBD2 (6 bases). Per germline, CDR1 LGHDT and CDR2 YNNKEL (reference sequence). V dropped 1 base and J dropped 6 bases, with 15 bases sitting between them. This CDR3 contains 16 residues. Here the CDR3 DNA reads TGTGCCAGCAGCCAAGCAGTCCCCGGAGGGTCCGGGGAGCTGTTTTTT. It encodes CASSQAVPGGSGELFF.

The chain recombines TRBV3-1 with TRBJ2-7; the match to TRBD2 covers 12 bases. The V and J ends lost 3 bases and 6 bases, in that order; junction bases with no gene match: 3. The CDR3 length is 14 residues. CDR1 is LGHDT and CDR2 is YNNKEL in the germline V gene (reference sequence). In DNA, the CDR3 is TGTGCCAGCAGCCAGACTAGCGGGAGATTCGAGCAGTACTTC. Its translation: CASSQTSGRFEQYF.

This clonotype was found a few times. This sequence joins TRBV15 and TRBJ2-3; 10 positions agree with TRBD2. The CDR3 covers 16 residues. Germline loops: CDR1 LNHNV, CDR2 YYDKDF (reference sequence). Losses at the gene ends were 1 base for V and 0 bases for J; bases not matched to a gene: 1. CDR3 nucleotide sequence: TGTGCCACCAGCAGAGGGACTAGCGGTAGCACAGATACGCAGTATTTT. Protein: CATSRGTSGSTDTQYF.